One sample yielded the 25 T cell receptor beta chains listed below, sequenced in a study of cytomegalovirus exposure and HLA in healthy donors. PCR employed 60 Vbeta and 13 Jbeta primers. Clones were read by immunoSEQ multiplex PCR, and TCRdb kept only the in-frame ones, dropping some. The profile shows 150,000 or so clones, around 82% of them singletons. The sample consisted of PBMCs. These receptors all stem from a male donor in good health and CMV-seronegative.

The V gene is TRBV7-7, the J gene TRBJ2-7; 12 bases are a match to TRBD2. After removal of 5 bases from V and 2 bases from J, the junction contained 4 bases not matched to a gene. The CDR3 is 15 residues long. Germline CDR1 SSHAT, CDR2 FNYEAQ (reference sequence). The CDR3 sequence is CASSHGLAGTYEQYF. The CDR3 coding sequence is TGTGCCAGCAGCCATGGACTAGCGGGAACCTACGAGCAGTACTTC. Filled out from reference TRBV7-7 and TRBJ2-7, the complete variable domain reads GAGVSQSPRYKVTKRGQDVTLRCDPISSHATLYWYQQALGQGPEFLTYFNYEAQPDKSGLPSDRFSAERPEGSISTLTIQRTEQRDSAMYRCASSHGLAGTYEQYFGPGTRLTVT.

V usage is TRBV2 and J usage is TRBJ2-2; possible D gene TRBD2, 6 bases. Between the trimmed V and J ends, which lost 1 base and 8 bases, there was a span of 29 bases. In germline, CDR1 is SNHLY, CDR2 FYNNEI. The CDR3 runs to 20 residues. CDR3 bases: TGTGCCAGCAGTGAAGAGCTTCCGGGTTTCGGGGGAACTTCTAGAGGGGAGCTGTTTTTT. It translates to CASSEELPGFGGTSRGELFF.

This clone was found once. The CDR3 here is CASSEPLGTSDNNEQFF. DNA for the CDR3: TGTGCCAGCAGTGAACCCCTCGGGACTAGTGACAACAATGAGCAGTTCTTC. This rearrangement joins TRBV25-1 to TRBJ2-1; TRBD2 agrees at 8 bases. Per the germline V gene, CDR1 is MGHDK and CDR2 is SYGVNS. This CDR3 contains 17 residues. V trimming: 2 bases; J trimming: 5 bases; junction bases outside the gene matches: 11.

This chain connects TRBV4-1 to TRBJ2-7, with 7 nucleotides matching TRBD2. Trimming removed 5 bases from V and 5 bases from J; junction bases left unmatched: 9. CDR3 length: 14 amino acids. CDR1 MGHRA and CDR2 YSYEKL come from the germline V gene. The CDR3 sequence is CASSSLGGPNEQYF. CDR3 coding DNA: TGCGCCAGCAGCTCCCTGGGAGGGCCGAACGAGCAGTACTTC.

The rearrangement links TRBV9 to TRBJ2-1; 8 bases line up with TRBD2. Germline CDR1 SGDLS, CDR2 YYNGEE. The CDR3 loop spans 15 amino acids. The V gene end was trimmed by 7 bases and the J gene end by 0 bases; junction bases not matched to a gene: 6. The CDR3 DNA follows: TGTGCCAGCTCCTTAGCGGGATCCTCCTACAATGAGCAGTTCTTC. This encodes CASSLAGSSYNEQFF.

V gene TRBV27 combines with J gene TRBJ1-6; D unresolved. Germline V lookup: CDR1 MNHEY, CDR2 SMNVEV (reference sequence). V was cut by 3 bases and J by 3 bases, with 18 bases left in between. This CDR3 is 18 amino acids long. The CDR3 loop is CASSFRSPALNYNSPLHF. The CDR3 coding sequence is TGTGCCAGCAGTTTCCGATCCCCTGCGTTAAACTATAATTCACCCCTCCACTTT.

In DNA, the CDR3 is TGTGCCAGCAGTATCGACAGGGCCTTGAGGCAGCCCCAGCATTTT. This encodes CASSIDRALRQPQHF. The J gene is TRBJ1-5, the V gene TRBV28, with TRBD1 matching over 7 bases. The J segment lost 7 bases and the V segment lost 5 bases, leaving 11 bases of the junction unmatched. Germline values: CDR1 MDHEN, CDR2 SYDVKM. This CDR3 region has 15 residues.

This clone was counted between two and nine times. V is TRBV19 and J is TRBJ1-5; 9 bases are a match to TRBD1. V was pared by 4 bases and J by 7 bases, with 11 bases of the junction left unmatched. The CDR3 is 16 residues long. Germline CDR1 and CDR2: LNHDA and SQIVND (reference sequence). The CDR3 DNA is TGTGCCAGTAGTACACCGGGACAGGGTCACCTACAGCCCCAGCATTTT. As protein: CASSTPGQGHLQPQHF. Based on the CDR3 plus reference TRBV19 and TRBJ1-5, the full variable domain is DGGITQSPKYLFRKEGQNVTLSCEQNLNHDAMYWYRQDPGQGLRLIYYSQIVNDFQKGDIAEGYSVSREKKESFPLTVTSAQKNPTAFYLCASSTPGQGHLQPQHFGDGTRLSIL.

V and J are TRBV6-5 and TRBJ1-5, with 7 bases matching TRBD1. The CDR3 runs 13 residues. V shed 8 bases and J 5 bases; nucleotides not matched to a gene: 6. Germline CDR1 reads MNHEY; CDR2 reads SVGAGI. The CDR3 region has the DNA TGTGCCAGCCAAGACAGGGTCGATCAGCCCCAGCATTTT. Translation gives CASQDRVDQPQHF.

The count of this clone is one. This chain joins TRBV18 and TRBJ2-3; TRBD1 aligns across 10 bases. The CDR3 length is 15 residues. Germline loops: CDR1 KGHSH, CDR2 LQKENI. Trimming cost V 3 bases and J 3 bases; bases outside gene matches: 3. The CDR3 sequence is CASSPRTGGTDTQYF. The CDR3 region has the DNA TGTGCCAGCTCACCGAGGACAGGGGGTACAGATACGCAGTATTTT.

The chain couples TRBV9 to TRBJ2-7; 8 positions match TRBD1. CDR1 is SGDLS and CDR2 is YYNGEE in the germline V gene. This CDR3 is 15 amino acids long. J lost 0 bases, V lost 4 bases, and 6 bases had no gene match. DNA of the CDR3: TGTGCCAGCAGCACAGACAGGGGCTCCTCCTACGAGCAGTACTTC. Amino acid sequence: CASSTDRGSSYEQYF.

CDR3 sequence (DNA): TGTGCCAGCAGTGCGGCGGGGGACTACGAGCAGTACTTC. It yields the protein CASSAAGDYEQYF. This chain uses TRBV6-1 with TRBJ2-7; the match to TRBD2 covers 7 bases. V gave up 4 bases and J gave up 3 bases; unmatched junction bases: 3. CDR3 length: 13 amino acids. Germline-derived CDR1 and CDR2 are MNHNS and SASEGT.

This sequence joins TRBV11-1 and TRBJ2-3; 11 bases fit TRBD1. The V segment lost 2 bases and the J segment 3 bases; nucleotides outside the gene matches: 4. CDR3 size: 16 residues. The V gene's germline CDR1 is SGHAT and CDR2 FQDESV (reference sequence). The CDR3 loop reads CASSLRGQGATDTQYF. The CDR3 region has the DNA TGTGCCAGCAGCTTAAGAGGACAGGGGGCGACAGATACGCAGTATTTT.

This chain joins TRBV7-9 and TRBJ1-2; a weak D match, TRBD1 (5 bases). The germline V gene encodes CDR1 SEHNR and CDR2 FQNEAQ (reference sequence). This CDR3 has 15 amino acids. Trimming removed 0 bases at V and 4 bases at J, with 12 bases between. The CDR3 DNA sequence: TGTGCCAGCAGCTTAGCGGGAGGGGAAACCTATGGCTACACCTTC. Protein sequence: CASSLAGGETYGYTF.

V is TRBV9 and J is TRBJ1-2; weak D call: TRBD1 (6 bases). The CDR3 contains 15 residues. Germline loops: CDR1 SGDLS, CDR2 YYNGEE. V lost 4 bases to trimming and J lost 5 bases, with 18 bases between them. CDR3 nucleotides: TGTGCCAGCAGCTCGCGACAGGATGGGCCTTATGGCTACACCTTC. Translated, it gives CASSSRQDGPYGYTF.

The chain couples TRBV5-4 to TRBJ2-1; TRBD1 is a possible D gene (6 bases). The V end was cut by 3 bases, the J end by 0 bases, with 16 bases between. Germline V gives CDR1 SGHNT, CDR2 YYREEE (reference sequence). The CDR3 has 17 amino acids. This CDR3 is CASSWRQAPASYNEQFF. The CDR3 DNA is TGTGCCAGCAGCTGGAGACAGGCTCCCGCCTCCTACAATGAGCAGTTCTTC.

This clone was observed a single time. The chain carries TRBV5-1 and TRBJ1-4; 8 bases line up with TRBD1. Germline lookup yields CDR1 SGHRS and CDR2 YFSETQ. The CDR3 has 15 residues. Trimming took 4 bases from V and 10 from J; bases not matched to a gene: 12. CDR3 coding DNA: TGCGCCAGCAGCCCTACACCGGGACAGGTGGTAAAACTGTTTTTT. This gives the protein CASSPTPGQVVKLFF.

This clone came up a few times. This sequence joins TRBV7-9 and TRBJ2-7; D might be TRBD1 (6 bases). The CDR3 covers 14 residues. Germline loops: CDR1 SEHNR, CDR2 FQNEAQ (reference sequence). V lost 3 bases and J 2 bases, leaving 11 bases between the germline ends. CDR3 in amino acids: CASSLQGTTYEQYF. CDR3 nucleotide sequence: TGTGCCAGCAGCTTGCAGGGGACGACCTACGAGCAGTACTTC. Combining the CDR3 with reference TRBV7-9 and TRBJ2-7 gives the whole variable domain DTGVSQNPRHKITKRGQNVTFRCDPISEHNRLYWYRQTLGQGPEFLTYFQNEAQLEKSRLLSDRFSAERPKGSFSTLEIQRTEQGDSAMYLCASSLQGTTYEQYFGPGTRLTVT.

The J gene is TRBJ2-2, the V gene TRBV7-2, with 8 bases fitting TRBD2. J lost 5 bases, V lost 5 bases, and 10 bases had no gene match. This CDR3 is built from 16 residues. CDR1 is SGHTA, CDR2 FQGNSA, per germline. CDR3 DNA: TGTGCCAGCAGCCACGAACCGGGAGGGTGGACCGGGGAGCTGTTTTTT. It yields the protein CASSHEPGGWTGELFF.

The chain has TRBV9 and TRBJ2-7, with 11 bases matching TRBD2. Per the germline V gene, CDR1 is SGDLS and CDR2 is YYNGEE. The CDR3 runs 16 residues. With V trimmed by 4 bases and J by 7 bases, 13 bases remained unmatched. The CDR3 region is CASSQSTSGGPREQYF. CDR3 bases: TGTGCCAGCAGCCAAAGTACTAGCGGGGGCCCCCGGGAGCAGTACTTC.

The J gene is TRBJ1-1, the V gene TRBV5-1; 7 positions agree with TRBD1. From germline, CDR1 is SGHRS and CDR2 YFSETQ. The CDR3 is 15 amino acids. Trimming removed 0 bases from V and 4 bases from J; junction bases left unmatched: 6. CDR3 coding DNA: TGCGCCAGCAGCTTGGCGGTGGCAGGGGGCACTGAAGCTTTCTTT. Its protein product is CASSLAVAGGTEAFF. Complete variable domain (other parts from reference TRBV5-1 and TRBJ1-1): KAGVTQTPRYLIKTRGQQVTLSCSPISGHRSVSWYQQTPGQGLQFLFEYFSETQRNKGNFPGRFSGRQFSNSRSEMNVSTLELGDSALYLCASSLAVAGGTEAFFGQGTRLTVV.

The chain carries TRBV29-1 and TRBJ1-5; D not resolved. The V end was cut by 6 bases, the J end by 7 bases, with 19 bases between. The germline V gene has CDR1 SQVTM and CDR2 ANQGSEA. This CDR3 comprises 14 residues. Written as DNA, the CDR3 is TGCAGCGTCTTAACCGGGCGGGAGAGACAGCCCCAGCATTTT. This gives the protein CSVLTGRERQPQHF.

V gene TRBV5-4 combines with J gene TRBJ1-5; tentative D call: TRBD1 (5 bases). CDR1 is SGHNT and CDR2 is YYREEE in the germline V gene (reference sequence). Trimming took 0 bases from V and 11 from J, leaving 27 bases between them. The CDR3 is made up of 18 amino acids. The chain's CDR3 is CASSLVRGGGTVGGAQHF. The CDR3 DNA is TGTGCCAGCAGCTTGGTGAGAGGTGGCGGGACGGTGGGTGGGGCCCAGCATTTT.

This rearrangement joins TRBV19 to TRBJ1-6, with a weak D call TRBD1 (6 bases). Germline loops: CDR1 LNHDA, CDR2 SQIVND (reference sequence). Trimming removed 3 bases at V and 5 bases at J, with 8 bases between. The CDR3 runs 14 residues. CDR3 protein: CASSIQGHNSPLHF. In nucleotides, the CDR3 is TGTGCCAGTAGTATCCAGGGGCATAATTCACCCCTCCACTTT.

J is TRBJ2-1 and V is TRBV28, with TRBD2 matching 9 bases. Trimming cost V 3 bases and J 6 bases; bases outside gene matches: 6. This CDR3 spans 15 amino acids. CDR1 is MDHEN and CDR2 is SYDVKM in the germline V gene. CDR3 region: CASSLGGRALNEQFF. The CDR3 DNA is TGTGCCAGCAGTTTGGGCGGGAGGGCCCTCAATGAGCAGTTCTTC.